Here is one T cell receptor beta chain with its context. Antigen unknown. The method was immunoSEQ multiplex PCR; TCRdb's version includes in-frame clones alone and lacks a portion of them. Here the sample spans 950,000 to 1,300,000 clones, under 80% being singletons. This entry belongs to a study of shared clonotypes between healthy human individuals. Looking at the study overall: CD4 naive and memory got three plates each, CD8 naive two, CD8 memory one. General study results and limits: Naive CD4 clonotypes overlapped across a few donors at around 4.8%. Non-shared clonotypes displayed generation probabilities falling below those of clonotypes present in all four donors.

The CDR3 consists of 12 residues. Germline V gene data show CDR1 as SGHRS and CDR2 as YFSETQ. Trimming removed 5 bases from V and 5 bases from J, with 10 bases in between. This clonotype was obtained from a man between 18 and 35 years old in good health. V gene TRBV5-1 combines with J gene TRBJ1-1; D possibly corresponds to TRBD1 (6 bases). The sample comprised memory CD4+ T cells sorted from blood. Subset meaning: CD45RA-negative fraction. The CDR3 DNA reads TGCGCCAGCAGTCAGGGGAGGACTGAAGCTTTCTTT. It is translated as CASSQGRTEAFF.